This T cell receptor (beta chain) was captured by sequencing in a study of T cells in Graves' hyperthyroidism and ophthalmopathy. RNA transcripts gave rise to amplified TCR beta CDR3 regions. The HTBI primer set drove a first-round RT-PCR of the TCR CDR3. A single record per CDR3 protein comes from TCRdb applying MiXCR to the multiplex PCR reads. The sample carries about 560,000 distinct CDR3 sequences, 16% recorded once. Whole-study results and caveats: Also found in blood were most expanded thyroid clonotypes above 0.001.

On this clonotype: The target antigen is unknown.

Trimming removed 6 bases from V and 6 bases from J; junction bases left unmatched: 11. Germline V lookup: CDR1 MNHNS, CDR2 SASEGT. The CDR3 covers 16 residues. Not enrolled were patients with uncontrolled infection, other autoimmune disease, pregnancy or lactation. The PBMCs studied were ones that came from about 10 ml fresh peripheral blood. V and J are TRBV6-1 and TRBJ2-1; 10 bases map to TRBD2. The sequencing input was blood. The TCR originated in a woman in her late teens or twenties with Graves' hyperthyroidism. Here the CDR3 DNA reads TGTGCCAGCAGCGCTGATCTAGCGGGAGATGGCAATGAGCAGTTCTTC. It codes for CASSADLAGDGNEQFF.